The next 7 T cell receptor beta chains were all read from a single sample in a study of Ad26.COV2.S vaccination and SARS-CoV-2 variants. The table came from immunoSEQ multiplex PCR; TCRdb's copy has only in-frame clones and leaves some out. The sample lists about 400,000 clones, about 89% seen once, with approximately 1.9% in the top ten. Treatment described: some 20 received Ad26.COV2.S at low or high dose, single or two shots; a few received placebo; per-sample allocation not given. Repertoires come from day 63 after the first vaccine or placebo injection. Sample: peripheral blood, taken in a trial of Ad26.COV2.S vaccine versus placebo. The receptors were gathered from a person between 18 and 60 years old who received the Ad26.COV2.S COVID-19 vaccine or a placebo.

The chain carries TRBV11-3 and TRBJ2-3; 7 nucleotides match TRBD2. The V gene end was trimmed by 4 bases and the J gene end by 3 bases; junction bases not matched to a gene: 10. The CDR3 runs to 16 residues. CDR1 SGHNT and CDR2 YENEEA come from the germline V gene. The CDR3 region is CASSSDGLGRTDTQYF. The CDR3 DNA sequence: TGTGCCAGCAGCTCAGATGGACTAGGACGGACAGATACGCAGTATTTT.

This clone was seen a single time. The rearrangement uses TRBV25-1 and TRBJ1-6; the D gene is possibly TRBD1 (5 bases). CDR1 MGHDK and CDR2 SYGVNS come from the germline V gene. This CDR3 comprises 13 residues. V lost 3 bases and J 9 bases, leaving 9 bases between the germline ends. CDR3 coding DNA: TGTGCCAGCAGTGACCAAGGGGTTTCACCCCTCCACTTT. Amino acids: CASSDQGVSPLHF.

DNA for the CDR3: TGTGCCAGCAGTTACAACGAGCGGCCCTACGAGCAGTACTTC. Its translation is CASSYNERPYEQYF. The chain is built from TRBV6-5 and TRBJ2-7; a weak D match, TRBD2 (5 bases). Germline loops: CDR1 MNHEY, CDR2 SVGAGI. Trimming stripped 2 bases from V and 2 bases from J, with 10 bases between. The CDR3 consists of 14 residues.

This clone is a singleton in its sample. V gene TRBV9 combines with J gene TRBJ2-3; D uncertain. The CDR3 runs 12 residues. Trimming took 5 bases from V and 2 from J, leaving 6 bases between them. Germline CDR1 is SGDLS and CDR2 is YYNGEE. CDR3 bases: TGTGCCAGCAGTCGGAACACAGATACGCAGTATTTT. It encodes CASSRNTDTQYF.

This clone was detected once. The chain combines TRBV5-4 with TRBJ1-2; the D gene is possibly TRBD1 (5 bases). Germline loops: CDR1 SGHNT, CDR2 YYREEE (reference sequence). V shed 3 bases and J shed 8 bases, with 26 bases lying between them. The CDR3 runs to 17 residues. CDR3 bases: TGTGCCAGCAGCTCCCTAGGTAGGGTGCTGGGGGATTTGGGCTACACCTTC. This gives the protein CASSSLGRVLGDLGYTF.

The CDR3 reads CASSLDHVRELFF. In DNA form, the CDR3 reads TGTGCCAGCAGCTTAGATCACGTAAGGGAGCTGTTTTTT. The chain combines TRBV11-2 with TRBJ2-2; D is undetermined. This CDR3 has 13 amino acids. Germline V CDR1 and CDR2: SGHAT, FQNNGV. V lost 0 bases, J lost 9 bases, and 8 bases lay in between.

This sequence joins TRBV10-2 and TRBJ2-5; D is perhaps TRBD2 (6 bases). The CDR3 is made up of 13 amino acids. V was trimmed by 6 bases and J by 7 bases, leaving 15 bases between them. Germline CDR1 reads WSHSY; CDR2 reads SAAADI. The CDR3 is CASRAGFQGTQYF. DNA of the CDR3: TGCGCCAGCAGGGCGGGGTTTCAGGGGACCCAGTACTTC.